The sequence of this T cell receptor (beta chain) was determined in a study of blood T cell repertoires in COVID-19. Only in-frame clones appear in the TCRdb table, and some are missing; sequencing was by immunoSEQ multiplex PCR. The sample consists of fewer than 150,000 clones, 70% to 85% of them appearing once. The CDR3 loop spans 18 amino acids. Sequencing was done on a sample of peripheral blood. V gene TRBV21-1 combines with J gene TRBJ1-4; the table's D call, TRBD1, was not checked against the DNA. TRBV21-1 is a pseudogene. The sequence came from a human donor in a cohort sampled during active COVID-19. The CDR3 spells CASRTEVGGQGSNEKLFF. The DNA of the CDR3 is TGTGCCAGCAGGACAGAGGTGGGGGGACAGGGCTCTAATGAAAAACTGTTTTTT.